Below, 27 T cell receptor beta chains from the same sample are listed, as sequenced in a study of blood T cell repertoires in COVID-19. The data were produced by immunoSEQ multiplex PCR, yet TCRdb's version contains in-frame clones alone and is incomplete. This table has about 400,000 clones, more than 80% appearing once. The source material was peripheral blood. The source is a man aged 35 to 55 with acute or convalescent COVID-19.

This rearrangement joins TRBV5-1 to TRBJ1-1; TRBD1 matches at 7 bases. CDR3 length: 12 amino acids. With V trimmed by 3 bases and J by 6 bases, 2 bases remained unmatched. Per germline, CDR1 SGHRS and CDR2 YFSETQ. This chain's CDR3 is CASSSGGPEAFF. CDR3 nucleotide sequence: TGCGCCAGCAGCTCAGGGGGGCCTGAAGCTTTCTTT.

The V and J genes are TRBV6-5 and TRBJ1-2; possible D gene TRBD1, 5 bases. The CDR3 is 15 residues long. CDR1 is MNHEY and CDR2 is SVGAGI in the germline V gene. V dropped 6 bases and J dropped 6 bases, with 20 bases sitting between them. CDR3 amino acids: CASSRWVGGADGYTF. The CDR3 coding sequence is TGTGCCAGCAGCCGTTGGGTTGGAGGGGCAGATGGCTACACCTTC.

The chain carries TRBV13 and TRBJ2-1; D is ambiguous. CDR1 and CDR2 (germline): PRHDT, FYEKMQ (reference sequence). This CDR3 is 15 amino acids long. V dropped 0 bases and J dropped 8 bases, with 14 bases sitting between them. As DNA, the CDR3 is TGTGCCAGCAGCTTAGGGGCCTCCCTCGAGGATGAGCAGTTCTTC. Protein sequence: CASSLGASLEDEQFF.

The V call is TRBV6-5, the J call TRBJ2-3; the D gene is possibly TRBD2 (6 bases). This CDR3 region has 16 residues. Per germline, CDR1 MNHEY and CDR2 SVGAGI. The germline V and J ends were trimmed by 4 bases and 3 bases, with 17 bases remaining between them. The CDR3: CASSSRTKARTDTQYF. The CDR3 region has the DNA TGTGCCAGCAGTTCCCGGACTAAGGCAAGGACAGATACGCAGTATTTT.

The rearrangement joins TRBV6-2 or TRBV6-3 to TRBJ1-5; tentatively, D is TRBD1 (6 bases). Germline V CDR1 and CDR2: MNHEY, SVGEGT. V dropped 2 bases and J dropped 2 bases, with 16 bases sitting between them. The length of the CDR3 is 17 residues. In DNA, the CDR3 is TGTGCCAGCAGTTACGACCCTAGGACAGAAGGCAATCAGCCCCAGCATTTT. Protein product: CASSYDPRTEGNQPQHF.

V is TRBV6-2 or TRBV6-3 and J is TRBJ2-6, with D perhaps TRBD1 (5 bases). Germline CDR1 MNHEY, CDR2 SVGEGT. The V gene lost 6 bases and the J gene lost 0 bases, with 9 bases spanning the gap. The CDR3 is made up of 15 amino acids. As DNA, the CDR3 is TGTGCCAGCAGCCAGACAGACTCTGGGGCCAACGTCCTGACTTTC. Translating gives CASSQTDSGANVLTF.

The genes are TRBV6-5 and TRBJ1-2; D gene uncertain. CDR3 length equals 14 residues. Germline V gene sequence: CDR1 MNHEY, CDR2 SVGAGI. The germline V and J ends were trimmed by 2 bases and 6 bases, with 13 bases remaining between them. The CDR3 here is CASSYRPLTHGYTF. The CDR3 region has the DNA TGTGCCAGCAGTTACCGCCCCCTAACCCATGGCTACACCTTC.

This clone was counted a single time. The V call is TRBV28, the J call TRBJ1-4; D is ambiguous. The CDR3 loop spans 15 amino acids. V gave up 5 bases and J gave up 2 bases, with 12 bases separating them. Germline V CDR1 and CDR2: MDHEN, SYDVKM. DNA of the CDR3: TGTGCCAGCAGTCACAGACCGCGTACTAATGAAAAACTGTTTTTT. Amino acids: CASSHRPRTNEKLFF.

The V gene is TRBV7-2, the J gene TRBJ1-6; TRBD1 matches 9 bases. This CDR3 is 16 amino acids long. The germline V gene has CDR1 SGHTA and CDR2 FQGNSA. V was pared by 1 base and J by 7 bases, with 5 bases of the junction left unmatched. CDR3 loop: CASSLGAGQGNSPLHF. DNA of the CDR3: TGTGCCAGCAGCTTAGGGGCCGGACAGGGGAATTCACCCCTCCACTTT.

The V and J genes are TRBV28 and TRBJ1-2; D is perhaps TRBD1 (5 bases). V was clipped by 6 bases and J by 4 bases, with 12 bases between them. The germline V gene encodes CDR1 MDHEN and CDR2 SYDVKM. The CDR3 consists of 13 residues. The CDR3 nucleotides are TGTGCCAGCAGCCCGGGACTGCTCTATGGCTACACCTTC. Its protein is CASSPGLLYGYTF.

This chain uses TRBV5-1 with TRBJ1-5, with 8 bases aligning to TRBD1. The CDR3 contains 13 residues. With V trimmed by 4 bases and J by 5 bases, 2 bases remained unmatched. Germline CDR1 SGHRS, CDR2 YFSETQ. For the CDR3, the DNA is TGCGCCAGCAGCGCGACAGGGGATCAGCCCCAGCATTTT. Translating gives CASSATGDQPQHF.

The chain recombines TRBV30 with TRBJ1-1; TRBD1 agrees at 7 bases. V dropped 3 bases and J dropped 7; count of bases not matched to a gene: 11. The CDR3 has 14 residues. The germline gives CDR1 GTSNPN, CDR2 SVGIG (reference sequence). The CDR3 DNA sequence: TGTGCCTGGAGCGGAGGACAGGTCGAGAGTGAAGCTTTCTTT. Translating it yields CAWSGGQVESEAFF.

The chain joins TRBV28 to TRBJ1-1; 7 bases match TRBD1. V dropped 10 bases and J dropped 1; count of bases not matched to a gene: 3. The CDR3 sequence is 12 residues long. From germline, CDR1 is MDHEN and CDR2 SYDVKM. CDR3 coding DNA: TGTGCCATACGGGACAGGAACACTGAAGCTTTCTTT. This translates into CAIRDRNTEAFF.

This clone was recorded once. The genes are TRBV5-1 and TRBJ2-2, with 11 bases that match TRBD2. Looked up from germline, CDR1 is SGHRS and CDR2 is YFSETQ. V gave up 3 bases and J gave up 3 bases; unmatched junction bases: 1. This CDR3 is 15 amino acids long. The CDR3 sequence: CASSWGLADTGELFF. The CDR3 DNA reads TGCGCCAGCAGCTGGGGACTAGCGGACACCGGGGAGCTGTTTTTT.

The genes are TRBV27 and TRBJ1-2; 7 bases match TRBD1. This CDR3 has 13 amino acids. With V trimmed by 3 bases and J by 7 bases, 5 bases remained unmatched. Germline CDR1 reads MNHEY; CDR2 reads SMNVEV (reference sequence). The CDR3 DNA is TGTGCCAGCAGTTTTCAGGGGGGCAGTGGCTACACCTTC. Translation gives CASSFQGGSGYTF.

The rearrangement joins TRBV6-6 to TRBJ2-3; tentatively, D is TRBD2 (5 bases). Germline lookup yields CDR1 MNHNY and CDR2 SVGAGI (reference sequence). V lost 3 bases and J lost 0, with 10 bases in between. The CDR3 is 15 amino acids. The CDR3: CASSYFSGSTDTQYF. The CDR3 nucleotides are TGTGCCAGCAGTTATTTCAGCGGCAGCACAGATACGCAGTATTTT.

The V and J genes are TRBV19 and TRBJ1-6, with D perhaps matching TRBD1 (5 bases). The germline CDR1 and CDR2 sequences are LNHDA and SQIVND (reference sequence). The CDR3 length is 13 residues. The V end lost 5 bases, the J end lost 12 bases, and 14 bases lay between the germline ends. The CDR3 bases are TGTGCCAGTAGTTTCCAGGGTCAATTACCCCTCCACTTT. Translated: CASSFQGQLPLHF.

The chain combines TRBV30 with TRBJ2-5; a weak D match, TRBD1 (6 bases). Trimming left V 4 bases short and J 1 base short, with 13 bases between. CDR1 is GTSNPN and CDR2 is SVGIG in the germline V gene (reference sequence). The CDR3 has 14 amino acids. The CDR3 DNA reads TGTGCCTGGACCAAGACAGGCGCCCAAGAGACCCAGTACTTC. Protein sequence: CAWTKTGAQETQYF.

This rearrangement joins TRBV7-6 to TRBJ1-1, with D possibly TRBD1 on 6 matching bases. Germline V lookup: CDR1 SGHVS, CDR2 FNYEAQ. V gave up 5 bases and J gave up 3 bases, with 10 bases separating them. The CDR3 loop spans 13 amino acids. The CDR3 DNA is TGTGCCAGCAGCCGCGCAGGGGACACTGAAGCTTTCTTT. Translating gives CASSRAGDTEAFF.

This clone has only one observation. V gene TRBV10-3 combines with J gene TRBJ2-2; D might be TRBD2 (6 bases). Trimming pared 10 bases from V and 5 bases from J, leaving 17 bases between. This CDR3 has 14 amino acids. CDR1 and CDR2 (germline): ENHRY, SYGVKD. CDR3 in DNA: TGTGCCACCCACGCGGGGATACGGACCGGGGAGCTGTTTTTT. This sequence encodes CATHAGIRTGELFF.

The V gene is TRBV19, the J gene TRBJ1-2; maybe TRBD1 (5 bases). The V end lost 6 bases, the J end lost 7 bases, and 9 bases lay between the germline ends. CDR1 LNHDA and CDR2 SQIVND come from the germline V gene (reference sequence). The CDR3 consists of 11 residues. Here the CDR3 reads CASSQGAGYTF. DNA of the CDR3: TGTGCCAGTAGCCAGGGTGCTGGCTACACCTTC.

V gene TRBV30 combines with J gene TRBJ1-4; D may be TRBD1 (5 bases). Germline assignment: CDR1 GTSNPN and CDR2 SVGIG (reference sequence). The CDR3 covers 14 residues. The V end lost 8 bases, the J end lost 2 bases, and 15 bases lay between the germline ends. Written as DNA, the CDR3 is TGTGCCGCCGATAGGGGCCTTACTAATGAAAAACTGTTTTTT. This translates into CAADRGLTNEKLFF.

This chain joins TRBV5-6 and TRBJ1-2, with D uncertain. Trimming left V 0 bases short and J 2 bases short, with 8 bases between. CDR1 is SGHDT, CDR2 YYEEEE, per germline. The CDR3 loop spans 14 amino acids. The CDR3 is CASSLVQSNYGYTF. The CDR3 nucleotides read TGTGCCAGCAGCTTGGTACAGTCCAACTATGGCTACACCTTC.

V usage is TRBV19 and J usage is TRBJ2-7, with D possibly being TRBD2 (6 bases). Trimming stripped 4 bases from V and 1 base from J, with 17 bases between. The CDR3 runs to 16 residues. Germline values: CDR1 LNHDA, CDR2 SQIVND (reference sequence). Here the CDR3 reads CASSTPVGRGSYEQYF. The CDR3 DNA reads as TGTGCCAGTAGTACCCCCGTGGGGCGGGGTTCCTACGAGCAGTACTTC. The whole variable domain, filled in from reference TRBV19 and TRBJ2-7, reads DGGITQSPKYLFRKEGQNVTLSCEQNLNHDAMYWYRQDPGQGLRLIYYSQIVNDFQKGDIAEGYSVSREKKESFPLTVTSAQKNPTAFYLCASSTPVGRGSYEQYFGPGTRLTVT.

The V call is TRBV10-3, the J call TRBJ1-2, with no clear D. This CDR3 contains 14 residues. V lost 3 bases and J lost 0, with 8 bases in between. The V gene's germline CDR1 is ENHRY and CDR2 SYGVKD. The CDR3 sequence is CAISEAGSNYGYTF. In DNA form, the CDR3 reads TGTGCCATCAGTGAAGCGGGATCTAACTATGGCTACACCTTC.

The chain employs TRBV9 and TRBJ1-2, with a weak D call TRBD1 (5 bases). Trimming shortened V by 4 bases and J by 2 bases, and 12 bases separated the two germline ends. This CDR3 region has 14 residues. The germline V gene encodes CDR1 SGDLS and CDR2 YYNGEE. This CDR3 is CASSPGETNYGYTF. The DNA for the CDR3 is TGTGCCAGCAGCCCGGGGGAGACCAACTATGGCTACACCTTC.

The rearrangement links TRBV19 to TRBJ2-5, with 11 positions matching TRBD2. V lost 6 bases to trimming and J lost 5 bases; unmatched junction nucleotides: 5. In germline, CDR1 is LNHDA, CDR2 SQIVND (reference sequence). The CDR3 is 14 amino acids. The CDR3 reads CASSHSGGDETQYF. CDR3 DNA: TGTGCCAGTAGCCATAGCGGGGGGGACGAGACCCAGTACTTC.